These 14 T cell receptor beta chains came from one sample sequenced in a study of blood T cell repertoires in COVID-19. Using immunoSEQ multiplex PCR, the repertoire was profiled, and TCRdb retains in-frame clones only, with some absent. Of more than 250,000 clones listed, about 89% were seen once; the top ten hold over 4%. The sequenced sample consisted of PBMCs or T cells enriched from blood (not recorded which). Receptors originate from a woman aged 25 to 39 who had recovered from COVID-19.

This clone turned up a few times. V and J are TRBV30 and TRBJ2-2; TRBD2 aligns across 14 bases. Germline V gene sequence: CDR1 GTSNPN, CDR2 SVGIG (reference sequence). V shed 5 bases, J shed 5 bases, and the junction held 4 bases outside the gene matches. CDR3 length: 15 amino acids. The CDR3 sequence: CAWGRTSGGTGELFF. The CDR3 nucleotides are TGTGCCTGGGGAAGGACTAGCGGGGGGACCGGGGAGCTGTTTTTT.

This chain connects TRBV6-5 to TRBJ2-7, with a tentative D call TRBD1 (6 bases). This CDR3 comprises 13 residues. Germline assignment: CDR1 MNHEY and CDR2 SVGAGI. With 6 bases removed from V and 2 bases from J, the gap between germline ends came to 11 bases. The CDR3 protein is CASRRTAAYEQYF. DNA of the CDR3: TGTGCCAGCAGACGGACAGCGGCCTACGAGCAGTACTTC.

This clone has a single count. The chain joins TRBV15 to TRBJ2-6, with unresolved D. This CDR3 comprises 14 residues. Germline assignment: CDR1 LNHNV and CDR2 YYDKDF (reference sequence). V lost 2 bases, J lost 2 bases, and 4 bases lay in between. CDR3 bases: TGTGCCACCAGCAGAATCGCTGGGGCCAACGTCCTGACTTTC. As protein: CATSRIAGANVLTF. Together with reference TRBV15 and TRBJ2-6, the CDR3 gives the full variable domain: DAMVIQNPRYQVTQFGKPVTLSCSQTLNHNVMYWYQQKSSQAPKLLFHYYDKDFNNEADTPDNFQSRRPNTSFCFLDIRSPGLGDTAMYLCATSRIAGANVLTFGAGSRLTVL.

V usage is TRBV5-8 and J usage is TRBJ2-2, with 11 nucleotides matching TRBD2. This CDR3 is 17 amino acids long. The ends lost 2 bases at V and 3 bases at J; junction bases unmatched: 6. Germline V gene sequence: CDR1 SGHTS, CDR2 YDEGEE. This CDR3 reads CASSFPLAGDDTGELFF. For the CDR3, the DNA is TGTGCCAGCAGCTTCCCACTAGCGGGGGATGACACCGGGGAGCTGTTTTTT.

CDR3 amino acids: CASSLNAGSTEAFF. The CDR3 nucleotides read TGTGCCAGCAGCTTGAATGCAGGGTCCACTGAAGCTTTCTTT. This chain joins TRBV5-5 and TRBJ1-1; perhaps TRBD1 as D (5 bases). The length of the CDR3 is 14 residues. Germline V CDR1 and CDR2: SGHKS, YYEKEE (reference sequence). Trimming pared 1 base from V and 4 bases from J, leaving 11 bases between.

The gene calls are TRBV25-1 and TRBJ1-3; D not resolved. The CDR3 spans 13 residues. V was shortened by 7 bases and J by 3 bases, with 10 bases between the two germline ends. Germline loops: CDR1 MGHDK, CDR2 SYGVNS. The CDR3 protein is CASTGSSGNTIYF. Here the CDR3 DNA reads TGTGCCAGCACGGGGTCTAGTGGAAACACCATATATTTT.

The chain joins TRBV4-1 to TRBJ1-4, with TRBD1 matching over 12 bases. Germline V gives CDR1 MGHRA, CDR2 YSYEKL. The CDR3 is 16 residues long. The trim removed 0 bases at V and 8 bases at J, leaving 4 bases unmatched. The CDR3 protein is CASSQDEGTGGEKLFF. CDR3 bases: TGCGCCAGCAGCCAAGATGAAGGGACAGGGGGCGAAAAACTGTTTTTT.

The chain employs TRBV2 and TRBJ2-5; 8 nucleotides agree with TRBD2. Trimming at V came to 7 bases and at J to 6 bases, leaving 10 bases not matched to a gene. Germline V gene data show CDR1 as SNHLY and CDR2 as FYNNEI. The CDR3 spans 14 residues. CDR3 in amino acids: CASTPPTSDKTQYF. In nucleotides, the CDR3 is TGTGCCAGCACTCCACCGACTAGCGATAAGACCCAGTACTTC.

This clone was detected once. The rearrangement joins TRBV6-2 or TRBV6-3 to TRBJ2-2, with TRBD2 identical over 11 bases. This CDR3 has 16 amino acids. V lost 4 bases, J lost 4 bases, and 5 bases stayed unmatched. Per the germline V gene, CDR1 is MNHEY and CDR2 is SVGEGT. The CDR3 bases are TGTGCCAGCAGTTCCCGACTAGCGGGGCCCACCGGGGAGCTGTTTTTT. Protein sequence: CASSSRLAGPTGELFF.

The chain links TRBV5-4 to TRBJ2-5, with a weak D call TRBD1 (5 bases). Germline-derived CDR1 and CDR2 are SGHNT and YYREEE (reference sequence). The CDR3 length is 15 residues. The V and J ends lost 2 bases and 5 bases respectively, with 16 bases between them. DNA of the CDR3: TGTGCCAGCAGCTTTTTAGGGGCGCTCGTTGAGACCCAGTACTTC. This gives the protein CASSFLGALVETQYF.

This clone was detected only once. The chain joins TRBV10-3 to TRBJ2-1; a possible D gene is TRBD1 (6 bases). Germline V lookup: CDR1 ENHRY, CDR2 SYGVKD. The CDR3 length is 16 residues. The V gene lost 3 bases and the J gene lost 2 bases, with 14 bases spanning the gap. The CDR3 DNA is TGTGCCATCAGTGACTCGCAGGGGTGGCCCTACAATGAGCAGTTCTTC. It translates to CAISDSQGWPYNEQFF.

This chain connects TRBV18 to TRBJ1-1; D is perhaps TRBD1 (6 bases). Trimming removed 7 bases from V and 4 bases from J, with 16 bases in between. Looked up from germline, CDR1 is KGHSH and CDR2 is LQKENI. CDR3 length: 14 residues. Here the CDR3 reads CASFEGTYGTEAFF. CDR3 nucleotide sequence: TGTGCCAGCTTTGAGGGGACATATGGCACTGAAGCTTTCTTT.

This clone was detected only a few times. The CDR3 is CASSPRGTREDEQFF. The CDR3 DNA is TGTGCCAGCAGCCCCAGGGGGACTAGAGAAGATGAGCAGTTCTTC. V is TRBV7-2 and J is TRBJ2-1, with D possibly matching TRBD2 (8 bases). Germline values: CDR1 SGHTA, CDR2 FQGNSA. The V end lost 5 bases, the J end lost 8 bases, and 19 bases lay between the germline ends. This CDR3 has 15 amino acids.

The rearrangement joins TRBV29-1 to TRBJ1-1; 10 nucleotides align to TRBD1. Germline trimming cut 6 bases from V and 6 bases from J; bases unmatched to any gene: 10. The CDR3 is 14 residues long. Germline values: CDR1 SQVTM, CDR2 ANQGSEA. This CDR3 reads CSVGFRTGGSEAFF. The CDR3 coding sequence is TGCAGCGTGGGATTCCGGACAGGGGGATCTGAAGCTTTCTTT.